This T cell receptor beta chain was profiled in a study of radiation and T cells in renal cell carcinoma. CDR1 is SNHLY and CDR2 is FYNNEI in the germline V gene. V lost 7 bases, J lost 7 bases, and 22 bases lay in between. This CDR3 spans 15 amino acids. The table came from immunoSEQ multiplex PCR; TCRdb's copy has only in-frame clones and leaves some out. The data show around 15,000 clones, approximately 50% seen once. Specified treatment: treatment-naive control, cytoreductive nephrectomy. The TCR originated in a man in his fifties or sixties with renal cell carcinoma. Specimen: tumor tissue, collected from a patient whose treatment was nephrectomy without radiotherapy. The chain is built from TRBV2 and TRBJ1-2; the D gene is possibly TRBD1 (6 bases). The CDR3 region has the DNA TGTGCCAGCAACCTCCAGGAGGGGGGCGGAGGTGGCTACACCTTC. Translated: CASNLQEGGGGGYTF.